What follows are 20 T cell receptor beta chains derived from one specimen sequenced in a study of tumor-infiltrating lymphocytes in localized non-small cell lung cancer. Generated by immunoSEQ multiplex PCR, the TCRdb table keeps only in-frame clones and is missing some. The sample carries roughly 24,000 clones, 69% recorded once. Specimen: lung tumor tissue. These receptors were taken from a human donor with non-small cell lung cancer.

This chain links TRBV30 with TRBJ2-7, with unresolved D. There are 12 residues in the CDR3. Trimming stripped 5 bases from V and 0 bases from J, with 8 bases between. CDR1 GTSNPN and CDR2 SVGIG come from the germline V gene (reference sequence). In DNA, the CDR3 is TGTGCCTGGGGAAGGAGCTCCTACGAGCAGTACTTC. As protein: CAWGRSSYEQYF.

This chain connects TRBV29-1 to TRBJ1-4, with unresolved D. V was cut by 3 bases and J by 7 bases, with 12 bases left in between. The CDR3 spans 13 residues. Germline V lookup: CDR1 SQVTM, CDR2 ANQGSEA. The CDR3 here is CSVERDKGEKLFF. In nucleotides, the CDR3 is TGCAGCGTTGAGCGGGATAAAGGTGAAAAACTGTTTTTT.

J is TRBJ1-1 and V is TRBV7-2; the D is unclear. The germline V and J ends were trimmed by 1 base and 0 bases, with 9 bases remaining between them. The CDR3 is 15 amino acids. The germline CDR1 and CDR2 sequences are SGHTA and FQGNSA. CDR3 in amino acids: CASSLGWEMNTEAFF. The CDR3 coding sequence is TGTGCCAGCAGCTTAGGTTGGGAAATGAACACTGAAGCTTTCTTT.

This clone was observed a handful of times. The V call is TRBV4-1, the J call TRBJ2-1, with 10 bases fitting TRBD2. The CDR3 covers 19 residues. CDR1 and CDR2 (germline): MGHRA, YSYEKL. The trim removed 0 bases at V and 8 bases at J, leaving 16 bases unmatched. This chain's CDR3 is CASSQDFRGGLAGADEQFF. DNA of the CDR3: TGCGCCAGCAGCCAAGACTTTAGAGGTGGGCTAGCGGGGGCGGATGAGCAGTTCTTC.

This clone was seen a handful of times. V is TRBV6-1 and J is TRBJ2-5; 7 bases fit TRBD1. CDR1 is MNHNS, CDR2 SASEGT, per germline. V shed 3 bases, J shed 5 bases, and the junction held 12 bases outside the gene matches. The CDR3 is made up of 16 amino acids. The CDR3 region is CASSERQGFVWETQYF. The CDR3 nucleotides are TGTGCCAGCAGTGAGAGACAGGGATTCGTATGGGAGACCCAGTACTTC.

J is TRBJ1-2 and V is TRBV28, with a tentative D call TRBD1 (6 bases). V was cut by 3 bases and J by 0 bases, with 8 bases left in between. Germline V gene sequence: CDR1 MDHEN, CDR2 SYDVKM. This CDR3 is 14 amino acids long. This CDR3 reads CASSFGGSNYGYTF. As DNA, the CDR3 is TGTGCCAGCAGTTTCGGGGGCTCTAACTATGGCTACACCTTC.

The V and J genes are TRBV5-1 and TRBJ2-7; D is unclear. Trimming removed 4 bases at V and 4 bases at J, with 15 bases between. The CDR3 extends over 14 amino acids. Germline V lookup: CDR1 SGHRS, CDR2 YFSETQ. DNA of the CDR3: TGCGCCAGCAGCCTCGTCGGGCGGAAGTACGAGCAGTACTTC. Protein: CASSLVGRKYEQYF.

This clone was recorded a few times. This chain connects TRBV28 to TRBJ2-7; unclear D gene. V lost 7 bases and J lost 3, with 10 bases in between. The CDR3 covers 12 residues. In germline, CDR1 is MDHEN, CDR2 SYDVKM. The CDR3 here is CASNQDLYEQYF. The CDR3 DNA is TGTGCCAGCAACCAAGATCTCTACGAGCAGTACTTC. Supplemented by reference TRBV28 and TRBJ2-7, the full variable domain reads DVKVTQSSRYLVKRTGEKVFLECVQDMDHENMFWYRQDPGLGLRLIYFSYDVKMKEKGDIPEGYSVSREKKERFSLILESASTNQTSMYLCASNQDLYEQYFGPGTRLTVT.

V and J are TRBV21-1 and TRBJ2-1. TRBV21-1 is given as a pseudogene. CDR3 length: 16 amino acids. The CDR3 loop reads CASSKVSGTEINEQFF. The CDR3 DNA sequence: TGTGCCAGCAGCAAAGTAAGCGGGACAGAGATAAATGAGCAGTTCTTC.

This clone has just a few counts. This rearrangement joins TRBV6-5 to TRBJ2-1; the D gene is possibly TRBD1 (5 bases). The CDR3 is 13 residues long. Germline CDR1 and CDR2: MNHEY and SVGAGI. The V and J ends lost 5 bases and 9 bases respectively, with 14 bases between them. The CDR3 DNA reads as TGTGCCAGCAGTCCCCGGGCAGGGTTTGAGCAGTTCTTC. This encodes CASSPRAGFEQFF.

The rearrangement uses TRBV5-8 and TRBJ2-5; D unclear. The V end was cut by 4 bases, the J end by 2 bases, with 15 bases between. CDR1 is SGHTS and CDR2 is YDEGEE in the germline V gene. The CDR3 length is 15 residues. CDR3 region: CASSPGHTRQETQYF. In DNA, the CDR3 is TGTGCCAGCAGCCCCGGCCACACACGGCAAGAGACCCAGTACTTC.

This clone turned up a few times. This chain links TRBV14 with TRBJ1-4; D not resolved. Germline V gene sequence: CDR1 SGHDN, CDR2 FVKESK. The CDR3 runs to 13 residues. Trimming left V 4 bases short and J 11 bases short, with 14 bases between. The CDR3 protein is CASSPQLSSKLFF. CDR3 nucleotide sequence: TGTGCCAGCAGCCCACAACTAAGCAGTAAACTGTTTTTT.

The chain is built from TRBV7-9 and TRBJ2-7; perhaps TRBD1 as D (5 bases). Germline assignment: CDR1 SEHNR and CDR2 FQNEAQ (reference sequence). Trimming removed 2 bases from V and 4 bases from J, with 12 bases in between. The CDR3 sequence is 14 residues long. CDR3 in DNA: TGTGCCAGCAGCTTACCAGGGTCCCCATACGAGCAGTACTTC. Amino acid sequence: CASSLPGSPYEQYF.

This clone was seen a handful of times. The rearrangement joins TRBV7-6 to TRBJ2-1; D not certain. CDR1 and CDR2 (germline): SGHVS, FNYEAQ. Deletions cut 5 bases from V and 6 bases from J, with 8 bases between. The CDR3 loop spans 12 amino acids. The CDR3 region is CASSPLSNEQFF. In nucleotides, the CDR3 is TGTGCCAGCAGCCCTCTTAGCAATGAGCAGTTCTTC.

CDR3 sequence: CASIRPGGAYGYTF. The CDR3 nucleotides read TGTGCCAGTATAAGACCGGGGGGGGCCTATGGCTACACCTTC. The chain has TRBV6-1 and TRBJ1-2; the D gene is possibly TRBD1 (6 bases). This CDR3 is 14 amino acids long. Germline V gives CDR1 MNHNS, CDR2 SASEGT. The V gene lost 9 bases and the J gene lost 4 bases, with 18 bases spanning the gap.

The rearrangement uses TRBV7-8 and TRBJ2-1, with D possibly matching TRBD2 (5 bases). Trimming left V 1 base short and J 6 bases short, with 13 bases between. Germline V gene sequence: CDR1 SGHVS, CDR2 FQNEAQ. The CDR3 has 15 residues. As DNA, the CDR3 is TGTGCCAGCAGCTTAGAGAATCAGCGGAGCAATGAGCAGTTCTTC. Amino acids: CASSLENQRSNEQFF.

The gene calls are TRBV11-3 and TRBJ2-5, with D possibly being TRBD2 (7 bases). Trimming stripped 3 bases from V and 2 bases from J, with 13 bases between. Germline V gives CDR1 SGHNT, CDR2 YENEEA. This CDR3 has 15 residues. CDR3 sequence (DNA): TGTGCCAGCAGCTTGGGGGCTAGCGGACAAGAGACCCAGTACTTC. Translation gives CASSLGASGQETQYF.

The CDR3 DNA reads TGTGCCAGCAGCTTTGTGCAAACTGAAGCTTTCTTT. Translating it yields CASSFVQTEAFF. The J gene is TRBJ1-1, the V gene TRBV11-2; D is unclear. The ends were cut back, 3 bases at V and 5 bases at J, with 7 bases in the middle. This CDR3 is 12 amino acids long. CDR1 is SGHAT and CDR2 is FQNNGV in the germline V gene.

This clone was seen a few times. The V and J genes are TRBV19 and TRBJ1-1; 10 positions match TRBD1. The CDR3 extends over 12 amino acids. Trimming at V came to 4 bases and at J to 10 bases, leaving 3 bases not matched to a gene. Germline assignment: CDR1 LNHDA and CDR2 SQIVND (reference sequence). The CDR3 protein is CASSSRTGGAFF. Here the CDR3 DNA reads TGTGCCAGTAGTAGTCGGACAGGGGGAGCTTTCTTT.

The CDR3 here is CASSVEAGVGYEQYF. As DNA, the CDR3 is TGTGCCAGCAGCGTCGAGGCGGGAGTGGGGTACGAGCAGTACTTC. The V gene is TRBV9, the J gene TRBJ2-7; 7 bases are shared with TRBD2. The J segment lost 4 bases and the V segment lost 2 bases, leaving 9 bases of the junction unmatched. Germline V gene lookup returns CDR1 SGDLS and CDR2 YYNGEE. This CDR3 comprises 15 residues.